This TCR beta chain was captured by sequencing in a study of T cells in localized non-small cell lung cancer. Points from the study as a whole: Turning up in adjacent lung were a median 57 of the top 100 tumor clones. A raised T cell density in blood coincided with lengthier overall survival. The greatest T cell clonality was found in uninvolved adjacent lung (higher than in tumor). Sequencing, confined to only one tumor region, leaves heterogeneity possible.

To note about this clone: Its antigen is undetermined.

Using immunoSEQ multiplex PCR, the repertoire was profiled, and TCRdb retains in-frame clones only, with some absent. The sample has around 50,000 clones, around 86% seen once. Germline V gene data show CDR1 as LGHNT and CDR2 as FRNRAP. CDR3 length: 14 amino acids. V lost 2 bases and J lost 1, with 8 bases in between. The V call is TRBV12-5, the J call TRBJ1-1; D is unclear. Here the sequenced sample was peripheral blood, taken before any cancer treatment. This sequence originates from a woman aged 40 to 75 with stage I lung adenocarcinoma. CDR3 loop: CASGLRPKNTEAFF. The CDR3 DNA is TGTGCTAGTGGTTTGCGGCCGAAGAACACTGAAGCTTTCTTT.